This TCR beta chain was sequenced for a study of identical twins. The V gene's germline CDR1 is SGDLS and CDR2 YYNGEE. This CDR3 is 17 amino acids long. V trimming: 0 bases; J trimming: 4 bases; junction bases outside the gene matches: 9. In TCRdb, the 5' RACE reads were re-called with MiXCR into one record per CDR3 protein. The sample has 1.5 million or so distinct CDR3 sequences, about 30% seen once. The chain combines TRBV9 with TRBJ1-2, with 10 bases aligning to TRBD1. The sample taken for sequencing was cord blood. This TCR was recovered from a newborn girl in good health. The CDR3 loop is CASSVGVRDRGTYGYTF. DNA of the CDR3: TGTGCCAGCAGCGTAGGTGTAAGGGACAGGGGAACCTATGGCTACACCTTC.